This record concerns one T cell receptor beta chain sequence. TCRdb keeps only in-frame clones here, not all; method: immunoSEQ multiplex PCR. This table holds around 320,000 clones, roughly 90% found once. This sample stems from a study of blood T cell repertoires in COVID-19. CDR3 size: 14 residues. The germline CDR1 and CDR2 sequences are MNHEY and SVGAGI. Trimming cost V 6 bases and J 4 bases; bases outside gene matches: 6. The TCR sequence derives from a woman aged 30 to 39 who had been exposed to COVID-19. The V call is TRBV6-5, the J call TRBJ2-5, with 9 nucleotides matching TRBD1. Sequenced: PBMCs or T cells enriched from blood (not recorded which). Here the CDR3 DNA reads TGTGCCAGCAGGAATTACAGGGGGCTAGAGACCCAGTACTTC. It yields the protein CASRNYRGLETQYF.